Listed below are T cell receptor beta chains from one sample, sequenced in a study of post-analysis software for immune sequencing data. From the PCR reads, TCRdb called clonotypes with MiXCR, one entry per CDR3 protein. The sample yields roughly 800,000 distinct CDR3 sequences, about 57% seen once. Specimen: blood. These receptors were collected from a girl under 18 with multiple sclerosis. Each CDR3 is given with its conserved first and last residue. D genes are given only for firm matches. Some rows mark clone size as missing; the rest say once, few, many or name a class of expanded clone.

>.|TRBJ2-4|TRBV7-2|few
CASSPRSGWDIQYF
TGTGCCAGCAGCCCTCGGTCCGGTTGGGACATTCAGTACTTC
>.|TRBJ2-4|TRBV2|few
CASSERPLNIQYF
TGTGCCAGCAGTGAGAGACCCTTAAACATTCAGTACTTC
>.|TRBJ1-1|TRBV20-1|once
CSARDPVRNLRAFF
TGCAGTGCTAGAGATCCCGTCAGGAATCTTCGGGCTTTCTTT
>TRBD2|TRBJ2-1|TRBV20-1|.
CSARELAGKNYEQFF
TGCAGTGCTAGGGAACTAGCGGGGAAGAACTATGAGCAGTTCTTC
>.|TRBJ2-5|TRBV15|.
CATSRVRGETQYF
TGTGCCACCAGCAGAGTCCGGGGGGAGACCCAGTACTTC
>.|TRBJ2-7|TRBV30|few
CAWTIGGYEQYF
TGTGCCTGGACGATAGGGGGATACGAGCAGTACTTC
>TRBD2|TRBJ2-7|TRBV15|.
CATSSTEAGGRLLYEQYF
TGTGCCACCAGCAGTACAGAGGCGGGAGGACGTCTGCTTTACGAGCAGTACTTC
>.|TRBJ2-2|TRBV20-1|.
CSARGPYSTGELFF
TGCAGTGCTAGAGGACCGTATTCCACCGGGGAGCTGTTTTTT
>.|TRBJ2-5|TRBV12-3/TRBV12-4|.
CASSLPEGVERYF
TGTGCCAGCAGTCTTCCCGAGGGTGTCGAGAGGTACTTC
>TRBD1|TRBJ2-1|TRBV5-6|.
CASSGGQSSYNEQFF
TGTGCCAGCAGCGGGGGACAGAGCTCCTACAATGAGCAGTTCTTC
>TRBD1|TRBJ1-5|TRBV29-1|few
CSAAGQGVNQPQHF
TGCAGCGCGGCGGGACAGGGGGTAAATCAGCCCCAGCATTTT
>.|TRBJ2-5|TRBV20-1|.
CSASHVRQETQYF
TGCAGTGCCAGTCATGTCAGGCAAGAGACCCAGTACTTC
>.|TRBJ2-7|TRBV11-2|.
CASSPGWGLTYNEQYF
TGTGCCAGCAGCCCTGGATGGGGCCTTACCTACAATGAGCAGTACTTC
>.|TRBJ1-5|TRBV19|.
CASTPGRGGNQPQHF
TGTGCCAGTACCCCGGGCCGGGGAGGCAATCAGCCCCAGCATTTT
>.|TRBJ2-2|TRBV29-1|.
CSVAVPGELFF
TGCAGCGTTGCAGTACCCGGGGAGCTGTTTTTT
>TRBD2|TRBJ2-1|TRBV10-3|once
CAISATGTSGKGNEQFF
TGTGCCATCAGTGCTACCGGGACTAGCGGAAAAGGGAATGAGCAGTTCTTC
>.|TRBJ2-5|TRBV14|few
CTSSQVRETQYF
TGTACCAGCAGCCAAGTTAGAGAGACCCAGTACTTC
>TRBD2|TRBJ2-1|TRBV20-1|.
CSAREPAGGSSYNEQFF
TGCAGTGCTAGAGAGCCAGCGGGAGGCAGCTCCTACAATGAGCAGTTCTTC
>.|TRBJ1-2|TRBV12-3/TRBV12-4|few
CASNPGLPYGYTF
TGTGCCAGCAACCCGGGACTCCCCTACGGCTACACCTTC
>TRBD1|TRBJ1-4|TRBV20-1|.
CSALDRGNEKLFF
TGCAGTGCCCTGGACAGGGGTAATGAAAAACTGTTTTTT
>TRBD1|TRBJ2-3|TRBV5-1|.
CASSRGQAEGTQYF
TGCGCCAGCAGCCGGGGACAGGCGGAAGGTACGCAGTATTTT
>.|TRBJ2-7|TRBV20-1|.
CSARDQASAPYEQYF
TGCAGTGCTAGAGATCAGGCTAGCGCACCCTACGAGCAGTACTTC
>TRBD1|TRBJ2-3|TRBV3-1|.
CASSHQTGSTDTQYF
TGTGCCAGCAGCCACCAGACAGGGAGCACAGATACGCAGTATTTT
>TRBD2|TRBJ2-7|TRBV5-1|few
CASSHPGLAGSEQYF
TGCGCCAGCAGCCACCCGGGGCTAGCGGGATCCGAGCAGTACTTC
>TRBD2|TRBJ2-5|TRBV7-9|few
CASSFGLAGVRETQYF
TGTGCCAGCAGTTTCGGACTAGCGGGAGTCAGAGAGACCCAGTACTTC
>.|TRBJ2-6|TRBV7-3|.
CASSLEWGRGANVLTF
TGTGCCAGCAGCTTAGAATGGGGGCGAGGGGCCAACGTCCTGACTTTC
>TRBD1|TRBJ2-7|TRBV6-1|few
CASYPRDSHYEQYF
TGTGCCAGCTATCCCCGGGACAGTCACTACGAGCAGTACTTC
>TRBD1|TRBJ2-7|TRBV20-1|.
CSARDIFTGGKSYEQYF
TGCAGTGCTAGAGATATATTTACAGGGGGCAAGTCCTACGAGCAGTACTTC
>.|TRBJ1-5|TRBV6-2/TRBV6-3|.
CASSAGPNQPQHF
TGTGCCAGCAGCGCCGGACCCAATCAGCCCCAGCATTTT
>.|TRBJ2-7|TRBV18|.
CASSPRVGEQYF
TGTGCCAGCTCACCAAGGGTAGGCGAGCAGTACTTC
>.|TRBJ1-2|TRBV20-1|.
CSARDKTENYGYTF
TGCAGTGCTAGAGATAAGACAGAAAACTATGGCTACACCTTC
>.|TRBJ2-1|TRBV4-1|.
CASSLPSEQFF
TGCGCCAGCAGCCTCCCCTCCGAGCAGTTCTTC
>.|TRBJ2-1|TRBV4-2|few
CASSQGDGDYNEQFF
TGTGCCAGCAGCCAAGGGGACGGGGACTACAATGAGCAGTTCTTC
>.|TRBJ2-1|TRBV11-2|.
CASSQWGDEQFF
TGTGCCAGCAGCCAATGGGGCGATGAGCAGTTCTTC
>TRBD2|TRBJ2-3|TRBV4-2|few
CASSQITAGVTDTQYF
TGTGCCAGCAGCCAAATAACGGCGGGAGTCACAGATACGCAGTATTTT
>.|TRBJ2-7|TRBV6-6|few
CASSTTGGDSYEQYF
TGTGCCAGCAGTACAACAGGGGGGGACTCCTACGAGCAGTACTTC
>.|TRBJ2-4|TRBV6-6|.
CASSLGSAKNIQYF
TGTGCCAGCAGTTTAGGGTCGGCCAAAAACATTCAGTACTTC
>TRBD2|TRBJ2-3|TRBV7-8|.
CASSPWGSGTTDTQYF
TGTGCCAGCAGCCCCTGGGGTAGCGGGACCACAGATACGCAGTATTTT
>.|TRBJ1-2|TRBV5-4|.
CASSIPQGIGGYTF
TGTGCCAGCAGCATACCACAGGGCATCGGCGGCTACACCTTC
>TRBD1|TRBJ1-1|TRBV12-3/TRBV12-4|.
CASRTRQGNTEAFF
TGTGCCAGCAGAACACGACAGGGGAACACTGAAGCTTTCTTT
>TRBD1|TRBJ1-6|TRBV29-1|.
CSVRTGKGSPRHF
TGCAGCGTCAGGACAGGGAAAGGGTCACCCCGCCACTTT
>.|TRBJ2-5|TRBV7-9|.
CASSLFGAETQYF
TGTGCCAGCAGCTTATTTGGTGCGGAGACCCAGTACTTC